This entry features one TCR beta chain sequence. The data were obtained in a study of blood T cell repertoires in COVID-19. Background on the study: Both acute and convalescent COVID-19 samples were obtained from the United States, Italy and Spain. PBMCs, B-cell-depleted T cells, or T cells were the source of the cDNA or gDNA that made up the material.

Original analysis: The assay estimated nucleated cells by amplifying reference gene primers. TCRdb keeps only in-frame clones here, not all; method: immunoSEQ multiplex PCR. V, J and clone size derive from that table, while D and trimming were established from the DNA sequence. Among approximately 120,000 clones listed, roughly 80% were seen once. The CDR3 has 13 amino acids. CDR1 and CDR2 (germline): LNHDA, SQIVND (reference sequence). The ends lost 9 bases at V and 4 bases at J; junction bases unmatched: 5. The sample taken for sequencing was peripheral blood. V and J are TRBV19 and TRBJ2-2, with TRBD1 matching over 7 bases. The origin of this receptor is a woman in her sixties with acute or convalescent COVID-19. CDR3 bases: TGTGCCAGCGCACAGGGGTTCACCGGGGAGCTGTTTTTT. Translated: CASAQGFTGELFF.